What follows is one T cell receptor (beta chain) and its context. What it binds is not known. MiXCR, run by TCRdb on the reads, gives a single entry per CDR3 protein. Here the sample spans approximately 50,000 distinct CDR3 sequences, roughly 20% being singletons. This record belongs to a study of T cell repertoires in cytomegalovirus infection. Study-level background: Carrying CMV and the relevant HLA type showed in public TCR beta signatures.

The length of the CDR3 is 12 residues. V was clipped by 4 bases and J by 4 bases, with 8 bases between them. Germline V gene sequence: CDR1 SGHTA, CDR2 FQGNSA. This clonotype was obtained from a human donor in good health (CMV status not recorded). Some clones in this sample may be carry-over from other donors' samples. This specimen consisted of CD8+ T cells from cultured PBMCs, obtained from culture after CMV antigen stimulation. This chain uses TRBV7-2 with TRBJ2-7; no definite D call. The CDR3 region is CASSSNPYEQYF. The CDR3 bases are TGTGCCAGCAGCTCCAACCCGTACGAGCAGTACTTC.